This T cell receptor beta chain derives from a study of blood T cell repertoires in COVID-19. Study-wide background: Researchers got acute and convalescent COVID-19 samples from the United States, Italy and Spain. T cells, B-cell-depleted T cells, or PBMCs provided the cDNA or gDNA that served as material.

Germline V CDR1 and CDR2: KGHSH, LQKENI. V was pared by 3 bases and J by 5 bases, with 6 bases of the junction left unmatched. The CDR3 loop spans 16 amino acids. In the authors' methods: Cell counts per sample came from amplifying reference gene primers. Sequenced by immunoSEQ multiplex PCR; TCRdb stores in-frame clones only, minus some. The V and J calls and clone size come from that table; D and trimming were worked out from the DNA. The sample includes 210,000 or so clones, about 90% of them seen just once. The TCR originated in a man between 25 and 39 years old with acute or convalescent COVID-19. The chain uses TRBV18 and TRBJ2-1, with 11 bases matching TRBD2. Input material: peripheral blood. The chain's CDR3 is CASSPVTSGNHNEQFF. The CDR3 DNA reads TGTGCCAGCTCACCCGTGACTAGCGGGAACCACAATGAGCAGTTCTTC.